The present TCR beta chain was sequenced within a study of blood T cell repertoires in COVID-19. Study background: The samples span acute and convalescent COVID-19 from the United States, Italy and Spain. Sources were T cells, B-cell-depleted T cells, or PBMCs; the material itself was cDNA or gDNA.

The ends were cut back, 6 bases at V and 0 bases at J, with 11 bases in the middle. Per germline, CDR1 ENHRY and CDR2 SYGVKD. The CDR3 sequence is 14 residues long. Original processing notes: Estimation of nucleated cell counts was performed using reference gene primer amplification. Produced via immunoSEQ multiplex PCR; TCRdb's table is partial and in-frame only. That table supplies the V and J calls and clone size; D and trimming were determined from the DNA. The sample carries around 130,000 clones, about 87% recorded once. This clonotype was sampled from a woman aged 45-59 years with acute or convalescent COVID-19. Sample: peripheral blood. The chain employs TRBV10-3 and TRBJ1-1; D gene ambiguous. The chain's CDR3 is CAISTENMNTEAFF. In nucleotides, the CDR3 is TGTGCCATCAGCACAGAAAACATGAACACTGAAGCTTTCTTT.